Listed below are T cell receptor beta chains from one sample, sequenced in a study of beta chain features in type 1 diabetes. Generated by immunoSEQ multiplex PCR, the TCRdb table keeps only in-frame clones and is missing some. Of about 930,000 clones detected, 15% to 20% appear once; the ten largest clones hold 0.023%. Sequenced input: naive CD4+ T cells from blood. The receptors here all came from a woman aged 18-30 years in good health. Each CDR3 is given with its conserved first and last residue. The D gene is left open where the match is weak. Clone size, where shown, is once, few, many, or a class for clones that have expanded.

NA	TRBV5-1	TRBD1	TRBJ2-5	CASSLAGQGWETQYF	TGCGCCAGCAGCTTGGCAGGACAGGGCTGGGAGACCCAGTACTTC
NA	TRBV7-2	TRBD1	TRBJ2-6	CASSLLFPDRGRANVLTF	TGTGCCAGCAGCTTATTGTTCCCCGACAGGGGGCGGGCCAACGTCCTGACTTTC
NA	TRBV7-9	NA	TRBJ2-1	CASSLQGTNYNEQFF	TGTGCCAGCAGCTTGCAGGGGACAAACTACAATGAGCAGTTCTTC
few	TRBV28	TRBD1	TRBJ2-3	CASSSGQRSTDTQYF	TGTGCCAGCAGTTCGGGACAGAGAAGCACAGATACGCAGTATTTT
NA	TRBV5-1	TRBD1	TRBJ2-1	CASSSIQGRPYNEQFF	TGCGCCAGCAGCTCGATACAGGGGCGCCCCTACAATGAGCAGTTCTTC
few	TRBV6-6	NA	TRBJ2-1	CASSPRLLNEQFF	TGTGCCAGCAGTCCCCGACTATTAAATGAGCAGTTCTTC
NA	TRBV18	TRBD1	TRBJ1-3	CASSPGQGASGNTIYF	TGTGCCAGCTCACCCGGACAGGGGGCCTCTGGAAACACCATATATTTT
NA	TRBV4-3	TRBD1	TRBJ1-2	CASSQDKLETGYGYTF	TGCGCCAGCAGCCAAGATAAGTTGGAGACAGGGTATGGCTACACCTTC
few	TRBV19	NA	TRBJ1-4	CASTDRRPNEKLFF	TGTGCCAGTACCGATCGACGTCCCAATGAAAAACTGTTTTTT
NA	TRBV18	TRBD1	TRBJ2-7	CASSPRTGPLSEQYF	TGTGCCAGCTCACCTCGGACAGGGCCCCTTTCCGAGCAGTACTTC
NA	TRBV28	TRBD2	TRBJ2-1	CASSPSLAATSYNEQFF	TGTGCCAGCAGCCCTTCCCTAGCGGCAACTTCCTACAATGAGCAGTTCTTC
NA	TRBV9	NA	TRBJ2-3	CASSVGYFTDTQYF	TGTGCCAGCAGCGTCGGCTATTTCACAGATACGCAGTATTTT
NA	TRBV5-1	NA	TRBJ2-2	CASRVNGELFF	TGCGCCAGCAGGGTGAACGGGGAGCTGTTTTTT
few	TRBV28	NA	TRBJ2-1	CASSLGGTTYNEQFF	TGTGCCAGCAGTTTGGGTGGAACCACATACAATGAGCAGTTCTTC
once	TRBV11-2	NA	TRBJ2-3	CASSLERRRKDTQYF	TGTGCCAGCAGCTTGGAGAGGAGGAGGAAGGATACGCAGTATTTT
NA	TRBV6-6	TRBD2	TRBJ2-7	CASRISSSGSFEQYF	TGTGCCAGCAGGATATCGTCTAGCGGGAGTTTCGAGCAGTACTTC
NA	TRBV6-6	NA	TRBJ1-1	CASRAHGQTQTEAFF	TGTGCCAGCAGGGCGCACGGGCAAACCCAAACTGAAGCTTTCTTT
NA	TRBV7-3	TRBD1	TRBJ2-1	CAVKLQGAYNEQFF	TGTGCCGTAAAGTTACAGGGGGCTTACAATGAGCAGTTCTTC
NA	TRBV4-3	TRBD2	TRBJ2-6	CASSPAGGTSGANVLTF	TGCGCCAGCAGCCCAGCGGGGGGAACCTCTGGGGCCAACGTCCTGACTTTC
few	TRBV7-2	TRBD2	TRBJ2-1	CASRTGLVNEQFF	TGTGCCAGCAGAACGGGACTAGTAAATGAGCAGTTCTTC
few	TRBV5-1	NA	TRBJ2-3	CASSAGGGTDTQYF	TGCGCCAGCAGCGCAGGGGGGGGCACAGATACGCAGTATTTT
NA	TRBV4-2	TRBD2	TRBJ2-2	CASSQVSGLAGNTGELFF	TGTGCCAGCAGCCAAGTCTCCGGACTAGCGGGGAACACCGGGGAGCTGTTTTTT
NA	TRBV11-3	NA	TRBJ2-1	CASSLDHIVGNEQFF	TGTGCCAGCAGCTTAGATCATATTGTTGGAAATGAGCAGTTCTTC
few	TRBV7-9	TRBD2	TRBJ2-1	CASSFGLAGALPQFF	TGTGCCAGCAGCTTCGGATTAGCGGGAGCCCTGCCGCAGTTCTTC
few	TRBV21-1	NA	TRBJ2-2	CASSEGLAGGPYTGELFF	TGTGCCAGCAGCGAGGGACTAGCGGGAGGGCCTTACACCGGGGAGCTGTTTTTT
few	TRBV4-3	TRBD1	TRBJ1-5	CASSQGTGRSNQPQHF	TGCGCCAGCAGCCAAGGGACAGGGCGTAGCAATCAGCCCCAGCATTTT
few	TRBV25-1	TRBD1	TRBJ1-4	CASSDDTGGLGKLFF	TGTGCCAGCAGTGATGATACAGGGGGTCTGGGAAAACTGTTTTTT
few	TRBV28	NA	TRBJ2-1	CASSLSGNEQFF	TGTGCCAGCAGTTTAAGCGGTAATGAGCAGTTCTTC
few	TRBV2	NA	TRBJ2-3	CASSVGTGPDTQYF	TGTGCCAGCAGTGTGGGTACAGGGCCAGATACGCAGTATTTT
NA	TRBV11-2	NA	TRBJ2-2	CASSPPAGELFF	TGTGCCAGCAGCCCCCCGGCCGGGGAGCTGTTTTTT
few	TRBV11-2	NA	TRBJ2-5	CASSAQETQYF	TGTGCCAGCAGCGCGCAAGAGACCCAGTACTTC
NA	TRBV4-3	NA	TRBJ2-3	CASSQDPGHASTDTQYF	TGCGCCAGCAGCCAAGATCCGGGCCATGCTAGCACAGATACACAGTATTTT
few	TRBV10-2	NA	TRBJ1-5	CASSESRWYSGPNQPQHF	TGCGCCAGCAGTGAGTCCCGGTGGTACAGCGGTCCCAATCAGCCCCAGCATTTT
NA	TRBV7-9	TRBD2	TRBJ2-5	CASSSPSVAGVGETQYF	TGTGCCAGCAGCTCCCCCTCTGTAGCGGGAGTGGGAGAGACCCAGTACTTC
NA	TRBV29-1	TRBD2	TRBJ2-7	CSVETLAGGGEQYF	TGCAGCGTTGAAACACTAGCGGGAGGTGGCGAGCAGTACTTC
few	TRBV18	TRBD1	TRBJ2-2	CASSPPSRTGYPGELFF	TGTGCCAGCTCACCACCTTCTCGGACAGGGTACCCCGGGGAGCTGTTTTTT
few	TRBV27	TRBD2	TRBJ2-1	CASSLSGIAGVSGFYNEQFF	TGTGCCAGCAGTTTATCGGGAATAGCGGGAGTTAGTGGGTTCTACAATGAGCAGTTCTTC
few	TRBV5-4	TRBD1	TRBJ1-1	CASSPGQGSTEAFF	TGTGCCAGCAGCCCTGGACAGGGGTCCACTGAAGCTTTCTTT
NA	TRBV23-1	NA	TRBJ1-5	CASSRQEELSNQPQHF	TGCGCCAGCAGTCGCCAGGAGGAACTTAGCAATCAGCCCCAGCATTTT
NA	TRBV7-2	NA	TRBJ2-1	CASSLGRGSRRVYNEQFF	TGTGCCAGCAGCTTAGGAAGGGGATCCCGCCGAGTCTACAATGAGCAGTTCTTC
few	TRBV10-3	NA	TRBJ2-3	CATAPAGTHADTQYF	TGTGCCACCGCCCCGGCGGGGACGCACGCAGATACGCAGTATTTT
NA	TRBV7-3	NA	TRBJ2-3	CASSLTSVGSGTDTQYF	TGTGCCAGCAGCTTAACGTCTGTTGGGTCCGGAACAGATACGCAGTATTTT
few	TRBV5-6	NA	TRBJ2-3	CASSLLVAGTDTQYF	TGTGCCAGCAGCTTGTTAGTTGCAGGCACAGATACGCAGTATTTT
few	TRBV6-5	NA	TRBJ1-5	CASSYLPQHSNQPQHF	TGTGCCAGCAGTTATCTGCCGCAACATAGCAATCAGCCCCAGCATTTT
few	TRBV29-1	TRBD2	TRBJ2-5	CSFLDGGETQYF	TGCAGCTTCTTGGACGGGGGGGAGACCCAGTACTTC